This T cell receptor beta chain was obtained from a study of glioma-infiltrating T cells. Study conclusions and caveats: Tissue-blood divergence was below expectation in non-neoplastic patients, above in gliomas. Tissue and blood shared very few CDR3 sequences.

This clonotype was seen at least ten times. What it recognizes is unknown. The germline gives CDR1 SGDLS, CDR2 YYNGEE. This CDR3 region has 16 residues. Trimming took 4 bases from V and 3 from J; bases not matched to a gene: 8. The iRepertoire nested amplicon-rescue multiplex PCR amplified TCR alpha and beta CDR3s from RNA. Tissue mRNA or PBMC total RNA, roughly 100-400 ng, went into one-step reverse transcription and amplification. Using its own MiXCR run on the multiplex PCR reads, TCRdb lists one record per CDR3 protein. In the table there are about 130,000 distinct CDR3 sequences, roughly 24% of which are singletons.

The chain recombines TRBV9 with TRBJ2-2, with 8 bases lining up with TRBD1. The sequence derives from a human donor with low-grade glioma or glioblastoma, undergoing nonglioma brain surgery, or in good health (not recorded which). The sequenced sample was glioma tissue, nonneoplastic brain tissue, or PBMCs (not recorded which). The CDR3 loop reads CASSRQGMADTGELFF. CDR3 in DNA: TGTGCCAGCAGCAGACAGGGGATGGCGGACACCGGGGAGCTGTTTTTT.